This is a list of T cell receptor beta chains from one sample in a study of T cells in Graves' hyperthyroidism and ophthalmopathy. Using its own MiXCR run on the multiplex PCR reads, TCRdb lists one record per CDR3 protein. The data contain some 740,000 distinct CDR3 sequences, less than 15% of them singletons. Material for sequencing was blood. These receptors were obtained from a woman aged 18-29 years with Graves' hyperthyroidism. The CDR3 runs from the conserved cysteine through the conserved F or W. Fields, in order: J gene, V gene, clone size, D gene, CDR3 protein, CDR3 DNA. D genes are given only for firm matches. Size is omitted from some rows. Given values are once, few, many or a class for expanded clones.

TRBJ2-3	TRBV19	many	.	CASSIVGTDTQYF	TGTGCCAGTAGTATAGTTGGCACAGATACGCAGTATTTT
TRBJ2-5	TRBV11-2	many	.	CASSRREGGETQYF	TGTGCCAGCAGCCGCAGGGAGGGGGGAGAGACCCAGTACTTC
TRBJ2-5	TRBV4-1	few	TRBD2	CASSIRTSGTETQYF	TGCGCCAGCAGCATAAGGACTAGCGGGACTGAGACCCAGTACTTC
TRBJ1-5	TRBV4-1	.	.	CASSQEERQANGPQHF	TGCGCCAGCAGCCAAGAAGAGAGACAGGCCAATGGGCCCCAGCATTTT
TRBJ2-5	TRBV24-1	.	.	CVTSDSGSGETQYF	TGTGTCACCAGTGATTCAGGGTCTGGCGAGACCCAGTACTTC
TRBJ2-3	TRBV12-3/TRBV12-4	many	.	CASKQRGAITDTQYF	TGTGCCAGCAAACAGAGGGGGGCAATCACAGATACGCAGTATTTT
TRBJ1-4	TRBV6-2/TRBV6-3	few	.	CASSYSIEGRGEKLFF	TGTGCCAGCAGTTACTCGATCGAGGGCCGCGGTGAAAAACTGTTTTTT
TRBJ2-5	TRBV19	.	TRBD1	CASSAARQGAETQYF	TGTGCCAGTAGTGCGGCCCGACAGGGGGCGGAGACCCAGTACTTC
TRBJ2-7	TRBV11-2	many	.	CASSLDLRGEYEQYF	TGTGCCAGCAGCTTAGATCTAAGAGGGGAATACGAGCAGTACTTC
TRBJ2-6	TRBV12-3/TRBV12-4	many	TRBD2	CASSLREGSGANVLTF	TGTGCCAGCAGTTTGCGGGAGGGGTCTGGGGCCAACGTCCTGACTTTC
TRBJ2-1	TRBV19	many	TRBD2	CASSIHPRSGRVGNEQFF	TGTGCCAGTAGTATCCACCCAAGAAGCGGGAGAGTCGGAAATGAGCAGTTCTTC
TRBJ2-7	TRBV7-8	many	.	CASSLVGVVSVRYEQYF	TGTGCCAGCAGCTTAGTCGGGGTGGTTTCGGTCCGCTACGAGCAGTACTTC
TRBJ2-1	TRBV20-1	few	.	CSVTGAGSYNEQFF	TGCAGTGTTACGGGAGCGGGCTCCTACAATGAGCAGTTCTTC
TRBJ1-4	TRBV11-2	.	.	CASSLQGSVEKLFF	TGTGCCAGCAGCTTACAGGGCAGCGTGGAAAAACTGTTTTTT
TRBJ2-1	TRBV28	many	.	CASSTGTSGPTYNEQFF	TGTGCCAGCAGCACGGGGACATCCGGGCCCACCTACAATGAGCAGTTCTTC
TRBJ1-2	TRBV30	many	TRBD1	CAWAGTGTGRTPNYGYTF	TGTGCCTGGGCCGGTACCGGGACAGGGAGAACTCCTAACTATGGCTACACCTTC
TRBJ1-1	TRBV28	.	.	CASSFRDSRITEAFF	TGTGCCAGCAGTTTTCGGGACTCGCGAATAACTGAAGCTTTCTTT
TRBJ1-2	TRBV6-1	many	.	CASGKRQEAYGYTF	TGTGCCAGCGGAAAAAGACAGGAAGCCTATGGCTACACCTTC
TRBJ1-6	TRBV7-2	few	.	CASSLKSYSPLHF	TGTGCCAGCAGCTTAAAGTCGTATTCACCCCTCCACTTT
TRBJ2-2	TRBV12-3/TRBV12-4	.	.	CASSSETGELFF	TGTGCCAGCAGTTCCGAAACCGGGGAGCTGTTTTTT
TRBJ2-3	TRBV20-1	many	.	CSARVDLGGLTDTQYF	TGCAGTGCTAGAGTGGATCTTGGGGGGCTCACAGATACGCAGTATTTT
TRBJ2-5	TRBV6-2/TRBV6-3	many	.	CASRYQGYQETQYF	TGTGCCAGCAGATACCAGGGGTACCAAGAGACCCAGTACTTC
TRBJ2-7	TRBV20-1	few	TRBD1	CSARAAQGASYEQYF	TGCAGTGCTAGAGCGGCACAGGGGGCCTCCTACGAGCAGTACTTC
TRBJ1-2	TRBV28	many	.	CASSSITSNGYTF	TGTGCCAGCAGTTCCATCACGTCCAATGGCTACACCTTC
TRBJ2-5	TRBV7-6	.	.	CASSLAGLLEGQTQYF	TGTGCCAGCAGCTTAGCTGGACTACTCGAGGGGCAGACCCAGTACTTC
TRBJ2-1	TRBV20-1	.	.	CSTKDWDNEQFF	TGCAGTACAAAGGACTGGGACAATGAGCAGTTCTTC
TRBJ2-3	TRBV30	few	.	CAWSLMADTQYF	TGTGCCTGGAGTCTAATGGCAGATACGCAGTATTTT
TRBJ2-7	TRBV20-1	few	TRBD1	CSARIGRGQDLVEQYF	TGCAGTGCTAGGATTGGAAGGGGGCAAGATCTTGTGGAGCAGTACTTC
TRBJ1-5	TRBV13	many	.	CASSRRAVLVSNQPQHF	TGTGCCAGCAGCCGGCGGGCGGTGTTGGTCAGCAATCAGCCCCAGCATTTT
TRBJ1-5	TRBV30	many	.	CAWSASQGYSNQPQHF	TGTGCCTGGAGTGCCTCCCAGGGGTATAGCAATCAGCCCCAGCATTTT
TRBJ1-2	TRBV24-1	few	.	CATSDFTGGYTF	TGTGCCACCAGTGACTTCACGGGCGGCTACACCTTC
TRBJ2-3	TRBV10-1	.	TRBD2	CASSATAGGRDTQYF	TGCGCCAGCAGCGCTACAGCGGGAGGGAGAGATACGCAGTATTTT
TRBJ2-1	TRBV10-3	.	TRBD2	CAIKTSETYNEQSF	TGTGCCATCAAGACTAGCGAGACGTACAATGAGCAGTCCTTC
TRBJ2-7	TRBV29-1	.	TRBD2	CSVEAGGQYF	TGCAGCGTTGAGGCGGGAGGGCAGTACTTC
TRBJ1-5	TRBV6-2/TRBV6-3	few	.	CASRMTENSNQPQHF	TGTGCCAGCAGGATGACAGAAAATAGCAATCAGCCCCAGCATTTT
TRBJ2-1	TRBV15	few	.	CATSPGGSSYNEQFF	TGTGCCACCAGCCCCGGAGGGAGCTCCTACAATGAGCAGTTCTTC
TRBJ1-1	TRBV19	many	.	CATEGVPGTEAFF	TGTGCCACGGAGGGGGTTCCAGGGACTGAAGCTTTCTTT
TRBJ2-1	TRBV11-3	many	.	CASSLGTDYNEQFF	TGTGCCAGCAGCTTAGGGACAGACTACAATGAGCAGTTCTTC
TRBJ1-2	TRBV4-1	.	TRBD1	CASSQGAGSPTGGANYGYTF	TGCGCCAGCAGCCAAGGCGCAGGGTCCCCGACAGGGGGAGCTAACTATGGCTACACCTTC
TRBJ2-1	TRBV29-1	.	.	CSVPDWAGEQFF	TGCAGCGTACCGGACTGGGCAGGGGAGCAGTTCTTC
TRBJ2-7	TRBV4-3	few	.	CASSQDDGGAYSYEQYF	TGCGCCAGCAGCCAAGATGATGGAGGGGCGTACTCCTACGAGCAGTACTTC
TRBJ1-2	TRBV3-1	many	.	CASSDPRIYGYTF	TGTGCCAGCAGCGATCCCCGGATCTATGGCTACACCTTC